The sequence of this T cell receptor beta chain was determined in a study of shared clonotypes between healthy human individuals. Study-wide background: CD4 naive and memory got three plates each, CD8 naive two, CD8 memory one.

In the naive CD8 group, cells lacked CD45RO and were positively selected for CCR7, so terminally differentiated effector memory CD45RA+ cells were left out. Germline V gene sequence: CDR1 SGHDN, CDR2 FVKESK. The CDR3 runs to 16 residues. The V end lost 3 bases, the J end lost 1 base, and 15 bases lay between the germline ends. As originally analysed: ImmunoSEQ sequences covered only the junction and lacked quality scores; filtering therefore differed. The method was immunoSEQ multiplex PCR; TCRdb's version includes in-frame clones alone and lacks a portion of them. That table gives V, J and clone size, and the DNA gave D and trimming. In the table there are hundreds of thousands of clones, about 96% of which are singletons.

Source material: naive CD8+ T cells sorted from blood. The origin of this receptor is a woman aged 25 to 39 in good health. This chain connects TRBV14 to TRBJ2-5; D is undetermined. This chain's CDR3 is CASSQTGSSSQETQYF. The CDR3 DNA sequence: TGTGCCAGCAGCCAGACCGGCAGTTCGAGCCAAGAGACCCAGTACTTC. Full variable domain (rest looked up from reference TRBV14 and TRBJ2-5): EAGVTQFPSHSVIEKGQTVTLRCDPISGHDNLYWYRRVMGKEIKFLLHFVKESKQDESGMPNNRFLAERTGGTYSTLKVQPAELEDSGVYFCASSQTGSSSQETQYFGPGTRLLVL.